These 25 T cell receptor beta chains share one sample of origin, sequenced in a study of cytomegalovirus exposure and HLA in healthy donors. PCR primers comprised 60 Vbeta and 13 Jbeta primers. TCRdb's copy holds only in-frame clones and misses some; the assay was immunoSEQ multiplex PCR. This sample carries over 100,000 clones, about 79% of them seen once, and the ten largest clones take around 3%. Sequencing input: PBMCs. These receptors all come from a woman aged 18-35 years in good health and CMV-seropositive.

Here the CDR3 DNA reads TGTGCCAGCAGTGGGGCCGGGACTTTTACCTACGAGCAGTACTTC. The encoded protein is CASSGAGTFTYEQYF. V gene TRBV4-2 combines with J gene TRBJ2-7; perhaps TRBD2 as D (6 bases). Germline lookup yields CDR1 LGHNA and CDR2 YNFKEQ. Trimming left V 6 bases short and J 2 bases short, with 17 bases between. The CDR3 covers 15 residues.

The chain recombines TRBV5-1 with TRBJ2-3; TRBD1 agrees at 7 bases. Germline CDR1 and CDR2: SGHRS and YFSETQ. Trimming removed 0 bases from V and 4 bases from J; junction bases left unmatched: 5. The CDR3 totals 15 residues. This chain's CDR3 is CASSLVGTVSDTQYF. Here the CDR3 DNA reads TGCGCCAGCAGCTTGGTTGGGACAGTGTCAGATACGCAGTATTTT.

The V gene is TRBV19, the J gene TRBJ1-2, with TRBD1 matching 8 bases. CDR3 length: 15 amino acids. Per the germline V gene, CDR1 is LNHDA and CDR2 is SQIVND (reference sequence). V was clipped by 3 bases and J by 8 bases; unmatched bases: 11. The CDR3 bases are TGTGCCAGTAGTATCTCGGCGGCAGGGGGCGGGGGCTACACCTTC. Its translation is CASSISAAGGGGYTF.

V is TRBV5-1 and J is TRBJ2-1, with 7 nucleotides matching TRBD1. The CDR3 has 15 amino acids. Losses at the gene ends were 0 bases for V and 4 bases for J; bases not matched to a gene: 4. Germline V lookup: CDR1 SGHRS, CDR2 YFSETQ. Written as DNA, the CDR3 is TGCGCCAGCAGCTTGGAGGACAGGCTATACAATGAGCAGTTCTTC. Encoded protein: CASSLEDRLYNEQFF.

There are a few counts of this clone. The V and J genes are TRBV9 and TRBJ1-1, with a tentative D call TRBD1 (5 bases). Germline V gene sequence: CDR1 SGDLS, CDR2 YYNGEE. Trimming stripped 4 bases from V and 7 bases from J, with 17 bases between. The CDR3 spans 14 residues. This chain's CDR3 is CASSPFGGVGEAFF. CDR3 sequence (DNA): TGTGCCAGCAGCCCGTTCGGGGGGGTGGGTGAAGCTTTCTTT.

CDR3: CASSYGQVISQPQHF. The CDR3 DNA reads TGTGCCAGCAGTTACGGGCAGGTTATAAGCCAGCCCCAGCATTTT. The V and J genes are TRBV6-6 and TRBJ1-5; the D is unclear. V lost 2 bases and J 7 bases, leaving 15 bases between the germline ends. The CDR3 runs 15 residues. The germline V gene encodes CDR1 MNHNY and CDR2 SVGAGI (reference sequence).

CDR3 sequence (DNA): TGTGCCAGCAGACTAGCTTTACTTAATACGCAGTATTTT. Translating it yields CASRLALLNTQYF. The chain joins TRBV6-5 to TRBJ2-3, with D possibly matching TRBD2 (6 bases). Trimming stripped 6 bases from V and 7 bases from J, with 14 bases between. The CDR3 extends over 13 amino acids. Germline-derived CDR1 and CDR2 are MNHEY and SVGAGI.

This clone was observed a handful of times. The chain couples TRBV28 to TRBJ1-2; TRBD1 matches 9 bases. Germline V lookup: CDR1 MDHEN, CDR2 SYDVKM. Trimming removed 3 bases from V and 2 bases from J; junction bases left unmatched: 1. The CDR3 has 14 amino acids. DNA for the CDR3: TGTGCCAGCAGTTTCGGGACAGGGAACTATGGCTACACCTTC. It is translated as CASSFGTGNYGYTF.

Regarding this clone: An end of the junction does not agree with germline; a read error may underlie this. This chain links TRBV5-1 with TRBJ2-3; D is unclear. The CDR3 totals 12 residues. Germline V CDR1 and CDR2: SGHRS, YFSETQ. CDR3 coding DNA: TGCGCCAGCAGGTTGGCAACAGATACGCAGTATTTT. Protein: CASRLATDTQYF.

The chain has TRBV9 and TRBJ2-5, with 14 positions matching TRBD2. This CDR3 contains 18 residues. The V segment lost 3 bases and the J segment 5 bases; nucleotides outside the gene matches: 12. Germline V gives CDR1 SGDLS, CDR2 YYNGEE. The CDR3 reads CASSERRLAGGPSETQYF. Here the CDR3 DNA reads TGTGCCAGCAGCGAAAGACGACTAGCGGGAGGGCCCTCGGAGACCCAGTACTTC.

The V gene is TRBV13, the J gene TRBJ2-4, with D possibly matching TRBD1 (5 bases). V lost 5 bases and J lost 0, with 17 bases in between. Germline loops: CDR1 PRHDT, CDR2 FYEKMQ (reference sequence). CDR3 length equals 17 residues. In DNA form, the CDR3 reads TGTGCCAGCAGCCTGAGAAGGGGTGAGCCAGCCAAAAACATTCAGTACTTC. It encodes CASSLRRGEPAKNIQYF.

The DNA of the CDR3 is TGTGCCAGCAGTTTTGGCGGGGACGGGCCGGGGACCCAGTACTTC. Protein sequence: CASSFGGDGPGTQYF. The chain has TRBV27 and TRBJ2-5, with D perhaps TRBD2 (6 bases). Germline V lookup: CDR1 MNHEY, CDR2 SMNVEV (reference sequence). CDR3 size: 15 residues. The V gene lost 3 bases and the J gene lost 7 bases, with 18 bases spanning the gap.

V and J are TRBV2 and TRBJ1-2; D gene unclear. Trimming took 6 bases from V and 5 from J, leaving 7 bases between them. The CDR3 spans 11 residues. Germline values: CDR1 SNHLY, CDR2 FYNNEI. CDR3 residues: CASRLEYGYTF. The CDR3 DNA sequence: TGTGCCAGCAGATTGGAGTATGGCTACACCTTC.

The rearrangement joins TRBV5-4 to TRBJ2-7; no clear D. CDR1 and CDR2 (germline): SGHNT, YYREEE (reference sequence). CDR3 length: 11 amino acids. With 0 bases removed from V and 6 bases from J, the gap between germline ends came to 4 bases. Written as DNA, the CDR3 is TGTGCCAGCAGCTTGGTCGGCGAGCAGTACTTC. It is translated as CASSLVGEQYF. Full variable domain (missing parts from reference TRBV5-4 and TRBJ2-7): ETGVTQSPTHLIKTRGQQVTLRCSSQSGHNTVSWYQQALGQGPQFIFQYYREEENGRGNFPPRFSGLQFPNYSSELNVNALELDDSALYLCASSLVGEQYFGPGTRLTVT.

This sequence joins TRBV27 and TRBJ1-2; 9 bases are shared with TRBD1. This CDR3 region has 14 residues. Germline lookup yields CDR1 MNHEY and CDR2 SMNVEV (reference sequence). V dropped 6 bases and J dropped 1; count of bases not matched to a gene: 3. The CDR3 bases are TGTGCCAGCAGCCCGGACAGGGGTAACTATGGCTACACCTTC. This encodes CASSPDRGNYGYTF.

This chain uses TRBV9 with TRBJ2-7; 9 nucleotides line up with TRBD2. CDR1 is SGDLS and CDR2 is YYNGEE in the germline V gene. V lost 5 bases and J lost 6; bases outside the gene matches: 9. The CDR3 runs to 14 residues. The CDR3 protein is CASSEASGTREQYF. The DNA of the CDR3 is TGTGCCAGCAGTGAGGCTAGCGGGACCCGCGAGCAGTACTTC.

This clone appeared a single time. The chain couples TRBV4-1 to TRBJ2-2; 13 positions agree with TRBD2. The CDR3 contains 17 residues. Germline assignment: CDR1 MGHRA and CDR2 YSYEKL. The junction had 7 bases not matched to a gene; V was cut back by 4 bases and J by 5 bases. The CDR3 is CASSPGTSGVRTGELFF. The CDR3 nucleotides read TGCGCCAGCAGCCCAGGGACTAGCGGGGTGAGGACCGGGGAGCTGTTTTTT.

This clone has a single count. The CDR3 spells CASSVVGTSAANEQFF. The CDR3 DNA reads TGTGCCAGCAGCGTGGTTGGGACTAGCGCCGCCAATGAGCAGTTCTTC. This chain connects TRBV7-3 to TRBJ2-1, with 10 bases identical to TRBD2. CDR1 is SGHTA and CDR2 is FQGTGA in the germline V gene. With V trimmed by 5 bases and J by 6 bases, 10 bases remained unmatched. The CDR3 is 16 amino acids.

The chain is built from TRBV11-2 and TRBJ2-3; 13 bases are shared with TRBD2. Germline lookup yields CDR1 SGHAT and CDR2 FQNNGV. There are 17 residues in the CDR3. After removal of 5 bases from V and 1 base from J, the junction contained 6 bases not matched to a gene. This CDR3 reads CASSQGTSGERTDTQYF. DNA of the CDR3: TGTGCCAGCAGCCAAGGGACTAGCGGGGAACGCACAGATACGCAGTATTTT.

Notes on this clone: A read error may produce the germline difference seen at one junction end. The chain employs TRBV7-7 and TRBJ2-7, with 10 bases identical to TRBD2. This CDR3 has 16 amino acids. From germline, CDR1 is SSHAT and CDR2 FNYEAQ (reference sequence). DNA of the CDR3: TGTGCTAGCAGCTCGACGGGGGGAGCGGGAGGGCCGGAGCAGTACTTC. This encodes CASSSTGGAGGPEQYF.

The chain couples TRBV7-6 to TRBJ2-5, with TRBD1 matching over 8 bases. Germline V lookup: CDR1 SGHVS, CDR2 FNYEAQ. Trimming at V came to 5 bases and at J to 2 bases, leaving 7 bases not matched to a gene. CDR3 length equals 15 residues. The CDR3 DNA follows: TGTGCCAGCAGCCGAGGACAGGGAGGTCAAGAGACCCAGTACTTC. It is translated as CASSRGQGGQETQYF.

This chain links TRBV28 with TRBJ1-2, with a possible D match to TRBD1 (6 bases). Germline assignment: CDR1 MDHEN and CDR2 SYDVKM. The CDR3 loop spans 15 amino acids. Deletions cut 5 bases from V and 5 bases from J, with 18 bases between. CDR3 residues: CASSEGYRDPYGYTF. In nucleotides, the CDR3 is TGTGCCAGCAGTGAGGGGTACAGGGATCCGTATGGCTACACCTTC.

The chain carries TRBV27 and TRBJ1-1; 10 positions match TRBD1. CDR3 length: 15 amino acids. After removal of 7 bases from V and 6 bases from J, the junction contained 11 bases not matched to a gene. CDR1 is MNHEY and CDR2 is SMNVEV in the germline V gene (reference sequence). In DNA, the CDR3 is TGTGCCAGCACCCCGGGGGGACAGGGGTTCCCTGAAGCTTTCTTT. Translated, it gives CASTPGGQGFPEAFF.

The gene calls are TRBV7-2 and TRBJ1-1; 7 bases align to TRBD1. Germline trimming cut 5 bases from V and 9 bases from J; bases unmatched to any gene: 9. CDR3 size: 13 residues. Germline-derived CDR1 and CDR2 are SGHTA and FQGNSA. The chain's CDR3 is CASSRAGQLKAFF. The DNA for the CDR3 is TGTGCCAGCAGCCGGGCGGGACAGCTAAAAGCTTTCTTT.

The J gene is TRBJ2-3, the V gene TRBV6-1; 12 bases line up with TRBD2. Germline V gives CDR1 MNHNS, CDR2 SASEGT. This CDR3 comprises 15 residues. The V segment lost 6 bases and the J segment 2 bases; nucleotides outside the gene matches: 3. The CDR3 here is CASRGLAGFTDTQYF. CDR3 coding DNA: TGTGCCAGCAGAGGACTAGCGGGGTTCACAGATACGCAGTATTTT.